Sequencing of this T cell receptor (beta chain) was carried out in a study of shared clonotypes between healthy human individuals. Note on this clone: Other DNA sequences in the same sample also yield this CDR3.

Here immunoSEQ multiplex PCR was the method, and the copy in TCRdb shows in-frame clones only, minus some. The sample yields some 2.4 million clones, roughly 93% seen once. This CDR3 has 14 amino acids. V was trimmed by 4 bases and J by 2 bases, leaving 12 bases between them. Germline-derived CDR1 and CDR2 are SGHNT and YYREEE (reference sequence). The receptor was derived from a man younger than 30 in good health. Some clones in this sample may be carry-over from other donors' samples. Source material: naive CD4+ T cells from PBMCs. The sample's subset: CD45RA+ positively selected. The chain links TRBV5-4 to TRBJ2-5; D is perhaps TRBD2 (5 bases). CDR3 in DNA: TGTGCCAGCAGCCCGCGTACGGGACAAGAGACCCAGTACTTC. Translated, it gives CASSPRTGQETQYF. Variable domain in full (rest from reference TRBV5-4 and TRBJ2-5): ETGVTQSPTHLIKTRGQQVTLRCSSQSGHNTVSWYQQALGQGPQFIFQYYREEENGRGNFPPRFSGLQFPNYSSELNVNALELDDSALYLCASSPRTGQETQYFGPGTRLLVL.